The clone carrying this TCR beta chain was recorded a few times. Its antigen is currently unknown. MiXCR, run by TCRdb on the RT-PCR reads, gives a single entry per CDR3 protein. The table includes more than 500,000 distinct CDR3 sequences, around 10% detected once. Germline-derived CDR1 and CDR2 are DFQATT and SNEGSKA (reference sequence). The CDR3 covers 11 residues. The V and J ends lost 3 bases and 6 bases respectively, with 9 bases between them. This entry comes from a study of response to subunit inactivated influenza vaccine. Findings and caveats of the study: With each seasonal influenza vaccination, the authors suggested, few new T cells are recruited.

This sample also belongs to another study, concerning T cells expressing NK-cell markers. This second report adds: For TCR beta, cDNA was produced by 5'RACE template switching with UMIs.

Sequences were derived from PBMCs from blood, sampled on the day of vaccination. This chain joins TRBV20-1 and TRBJ2-7; D is undetermined. The clonotype was recovered from a man aged 45-65 years who received an inactivated influenza vaccine. The CDR3 DNA is TGCAGTGCTAGTCGCAATCTCGAGCAGTACTTC. This translates into CSASRNLEQYF.